The 9 T cell receptor beta chains below come from one sample, sequenced in a study of T cell responses to AZD1222 COVID-19 vaccine. The protocol was immunoSEQ multiplex PCR, while the TCRdb copy is restricted to in-frame clones and leaves out a portion. The sample has over 150,000 clones; approximately 90% are singletons. The sample in question was peripheral blood, obtained 28 days after the second AZD1222 dose. These receptors were obtained from an adult who received the AZD1222 COVID-19 vaccine.

The CDR3 is CASSKPGSGVGNQPQHF. CDR3 in DNA: TGTGCCAGCAGCAAACCCGGATCGGGGGTTGGCAATCAGCCCCAGCATTTT. The chain couples TRBV28 to TRBJ1-5; possible D gene TRBD1, 5 bases. With 6 bases removed from V and 2 bases from J, the gap between germline ends came to 20 bases. Per the germline V gene, CDR1 is MDHEN and CDR2 is SYDVKM. The CDR3 sequence is 17 residues long.

This sequence joins TRBV19 and TRBJ2-2; D is unresolved. The germline V gene has CDR1 LNHDA and CDR2 SQIVND (reference sequence). The CDR3 runs to 16 residues. With 6 bases removed from V and 1 base from J, the gap between germline ends came to 15 bases. The CDR3 nucleotides read TGTGCCAGTAGCCCCGGGCTCGAGCTGAACACCGGGGAGCTGTTTTTT. It yields the protein CASSPGLELNTGELFF. The full variable domain, in which reference TRBV19 and TRBJ2-2 provide the parts outside the CDR3, is DGGITQSPKYLFRKEGQNVTLSCEQNLNHDAMYWYRQDPGQGLRLIYYSQIVNDFQKGDIAEGYSVSREKKESFPLTVTSAQKNPTAFYLCASSPGLELNTGELFFGEGSRLTVL.

The chain carries TRBV19 and TRBJ1-2; no clear D. The CDR3 is 14 residues long. Trimming removed 5 bases at V and 3 bases at J, with 13 bases between. Germline assignment: CDR1 LNHDA and CDR2 SQIVND (reference sequence). Written as DNA, the CDR3 is TGTGCCAGTAGTTACGACTGGGCTGACTATGGCTACACCTTC. It codes for CASSYDWADYGYTF.

The gene calls are TRBV12-5 and TRBJ2-1, with 9 nucleotides matching TRBD2. V trimming: 1 base; J trimming: 8 bases; junction bases outside the gene matches: 6. Looked up from germline, CDR1 is LGHNT and CDR2 is FRNRAP. The length of the CDR3 is 15 residues. The CDR3, as DNA: TGTGCTAGTGGTTTGGGTAGCGGGGGACGAGATGAGCAGTTCTTC. Translation gives CASGLGSGGRDEQFF.

V gene TRBV20-1 combines with J gene TRBJ2-1; possibly TRBD1 or TRBD2 for D (5 bases each). Germline V lookup: CDR1 DFQATT, CDR2 SNEGSKA (reference sequence). This CDR3 comprises 10 residues. The V gene lost 5 bases and the J gene lost 7 bases, with 6 bases spanning the gap. The CDR3 DNA is TGCAGTGCTGAGGGGAATGAGCAGTTCTTC. Translation: CSAEGNEQFF.

The count of this clone is one. The chain combines TRBV7-2 with TRBJ1-1; weak D call: TRBD1 (5 bases). Per the germline V gene, CDR1 is SGHTA and CDR2 is FQGNSA. This CDR3 has 13 residues. V lost 4 bases and J lost 6, with 12 bases in between. CDR3 loop: CASSSTPTAEAFF. The DNA of the CDR3 is TGTGCCAGCAGCTCCACCCCGACAGCTGAAGCTTTCTTT.

V usage is TRBV11-3 and J usage is TRBJ2-2, with 8 nucleotides matching TRBD2. The germline V gene encodes CDR1 SGHNT and CDR2 YENEEA. V lost 1 base, J lost 4 bases, and 2 bases stayed unmatched. There are 15 residues in the CDR3. CDR3 nucleotide sequence: TGTGCCAGCAGCTTAGGAGCGGGGGCCACCGGGGAGCTGTTTTTT. This codes for CASSLGAGATGELFF.

J is TRBJ2-3 and V is TRBV11-3; D ambiguous. The CDR3 is made up of 15 amino acids. CDR1 and CDR2 (germline): SGHNT, YENEEA. Trimming pared 1 base from V and 2 bases from J, leaving 10 bases between. Here the CDR3 DNA reads TGTGCCAGCAGCTTAGGAGGCATTGACACAGATACGCAGTATTTT. Translation: CASSLGGIDTDTQYF.

The chain couples TRBV25-1 to TRBJ2-3, with D uncertain. Germline CDR1 reads MGHDK; CDR2 reads SYGVNS. CDR3 size: 11 residues. The germline V and J ends were trimmed by 4 bases and 4 bases, with 3 bases remaining between them. CDR3 in amino acids: CASSVSDTQYF. In DNA form, the CDR3 reads TGTGCCAGCAGTGTGTCAGATACGCAGTATTTT.